This TCR beta chain was sequenced in a study of vaccination and CD4 T cells after COVID-19. As for the study in general: Median draw time for post-COVID samples was about 100 days post-diagnosis (range 35 to 161). A median of around 73 days (range 14 to 241) separated dose two from the taking of post-vaccine samples.

This clonotype was seen a handful of times. The target antigen is unknown. Each CDR3 protein gets one entry after TCRdb re-called the PCR reads with MiXCR. The profile shows about 19,000 distinct CDR3 sequences, 45% to 70% of them singletons. Study conclusions and caveats: Researchers looked at relatively few convalescent patients and had no early post-infection timepoints.

There are 14 residues in the CDR3. Germline V CDR1 and CDR2: DFQATT, SNEGSKA (reference sequence). V lost 3 bases to trimming and J lost 7 bases; unmatched junction nucleotides: 6. This rearrangement joins TRBV20-1 to TRBJ1-6, with TRBD1 identical over 7 bases. The sequence came from a human donor who had recovered from COVID-19. The source was CD4+ T cells from blood, collected after SARS-CoV-2 vaccination. This chain's CDR3 is CSASRRTGNSPLHF. The CDR3 region has the DNA TGCAGTGCTAGTAGGCGGACAGGCAATTCACCCCTCCACTTT.